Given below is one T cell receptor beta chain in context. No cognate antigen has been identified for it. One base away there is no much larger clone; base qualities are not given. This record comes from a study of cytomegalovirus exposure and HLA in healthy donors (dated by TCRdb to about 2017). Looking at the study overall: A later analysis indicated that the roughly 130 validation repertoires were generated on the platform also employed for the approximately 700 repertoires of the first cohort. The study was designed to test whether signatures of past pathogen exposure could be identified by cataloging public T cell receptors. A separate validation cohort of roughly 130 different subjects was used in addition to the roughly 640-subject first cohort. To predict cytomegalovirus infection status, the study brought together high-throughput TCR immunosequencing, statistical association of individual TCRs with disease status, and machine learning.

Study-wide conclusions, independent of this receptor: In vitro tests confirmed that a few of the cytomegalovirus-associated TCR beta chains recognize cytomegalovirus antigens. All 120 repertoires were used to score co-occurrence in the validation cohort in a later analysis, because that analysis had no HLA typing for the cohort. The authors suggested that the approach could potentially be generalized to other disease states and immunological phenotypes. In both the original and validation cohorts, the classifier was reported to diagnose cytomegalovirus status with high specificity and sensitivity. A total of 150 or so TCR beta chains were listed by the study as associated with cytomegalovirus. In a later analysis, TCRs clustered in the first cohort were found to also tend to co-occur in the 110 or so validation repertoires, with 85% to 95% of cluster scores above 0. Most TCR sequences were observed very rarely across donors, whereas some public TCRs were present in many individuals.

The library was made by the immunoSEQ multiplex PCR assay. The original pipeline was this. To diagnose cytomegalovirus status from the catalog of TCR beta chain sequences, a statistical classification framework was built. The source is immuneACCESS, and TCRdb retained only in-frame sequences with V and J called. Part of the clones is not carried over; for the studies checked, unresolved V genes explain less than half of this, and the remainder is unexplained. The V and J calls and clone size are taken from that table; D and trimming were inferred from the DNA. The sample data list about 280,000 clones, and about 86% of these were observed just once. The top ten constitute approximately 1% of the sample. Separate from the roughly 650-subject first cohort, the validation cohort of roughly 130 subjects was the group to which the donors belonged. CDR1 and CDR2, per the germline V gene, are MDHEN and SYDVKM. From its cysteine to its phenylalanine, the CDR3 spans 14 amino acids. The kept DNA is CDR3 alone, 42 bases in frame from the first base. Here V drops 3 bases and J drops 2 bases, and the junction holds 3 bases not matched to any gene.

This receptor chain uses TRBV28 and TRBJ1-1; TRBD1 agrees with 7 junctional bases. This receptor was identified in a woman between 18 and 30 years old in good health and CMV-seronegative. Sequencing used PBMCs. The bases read TGTGCCAGCAGTTTGGCAGGGGGTAACACTGAAGCTTTCTTT. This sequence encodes CASSLAGGNTEAFF.